The clone carrying this T cell receptor (beta chain) was seen more than once but under ten times. What it binds is not known. This record belongs to a study of early T cells in non-severe SARS-CoV-2 infection. On the study more broadly: The study sequenced bulk RNA from unsorted whole blood, with chains unpaired. Study-level results: The matching step, a VDJdb search, favored anti-spike CD8 responses and missed private and CD4 specificities.

Unique molecular identifiers were attached to individual cDNA molecules. TCRdb reanalysed the 5' RACE reads using MiXCR and keeps one entry per CDR3 protein. The table has approximately 35,000 distinct CDR3 sequences, roughly 4% seen once. Trimming took 0 bases from V and 2 from J, leaving 9 bases between them. Per the germline V gene, CDR1 is SEHNR and CDR2 is FQNEAQ (reference sequence). This CDR3 region has 15 residues. The TCR originated in an adult who was a healthcare worker with PCR-confirmed SARS-CoV-2 infection or an uninfected control (not recorded which). This chain uses TRBV7-9 with TRBJ2-3; either TRBD1 or TRBD2 may fit D (5 bases each). The sequenced sample consisted of whole blood. DNA for the CDR3: TGTGCCAGCAGCTTAGCGGGGGTCACCACAGATACGCAGTATTTT. Its protein is CASSLAGVTTDTQYF. Together with reference TRBV7-9 and TRBJ2-3, the CDR3 gives the full variable domain: DTGVSQNPRHKITKRGQNVTFRCDPISEHNRLYWYRQTLGQGPEFLTYFQNEAQLEKSRLLSDRFSAERPKGSFSTLEIQRTEQGDSAMYLCASSLAGVTTDTQYFGPGTRLTVL.